What follows are 10 T cell receptor beta chains derived from one specimen sequenced in a study of T cells in localized non-small cell lung cancer. Clones were read by immunoSEQ multiplex PCR, and TCRdb kept only the in-frame ones, dropping some. The profile shows some 51,000 clones, 86% of them singletons. This sample comprised peripheral blood, obtained before any cancer treatment. All receptors come from a woman aged 40-69 years with stage I lung adenocarcinoma.

The genes are TRBV6-5 and TRBJ2-7; D is tentatively TRBD1 or TRBD2 (5 bases each). This CDR3 comprises 14 residues. Trimming removed 3 bases from V and 0 bases from J, with 9 bases in between. Germline V gene lookup returns CDR1 MNHEY and CDR2 SVGAGI. CDR3 sequence: CASSYRDGSYEQYF. DNA of the CDR3: TGTGCCAGCAGTTATCGGGACGGCTCCTACGAGCAGTACTTC.

The V and J genes are TRBV2 and TRBJ1-2; perhaps TRBD1 as D (6 bases). The germline V gene has CDR1 SNHLY and CDR2 FYNNEI. The CDR3 spans 16 residues. V was trimmed by 10 bases and J by 3 bases, leaving 24 bases between them. The DNA for the CDR3 is TGTGCCACTTTAGCCCAACCCGGGGGGCGCGACTATGGCTACACCTTC. Protein sequence: CATLAQPGGRDYGYTF.

The J gene is TRBJ1-5, the V gene TRBV18; D unclear. The CDR3 length is 15 residues. The V gene's germline CDR1 is KGHSH and CDR2 LQKENI. The ends were cut back, 2 bases at V and 0 bases at J, with 8 bases in the middle. This CDR3 is CASSPGPDSNQPQHF. The CDR3 bases are TGTGCCAGCTCACCAGGGCCAGATAGCAATCAGCCCCAGCATTTT.

The chain joins TRBV6-1 to TRBJ2-7, with 8 bases fitting TRBD1. The CDR3 runs 15 residues. The V gene's germline CDR1 is MNHNS and CDR2 SASEGT. V shed 3 bases and J 4 bases; nucleotides not matched to a gene: 8. The chain's CDR3 is CASSDSGTGTYEQYF. The CDR3 DNA sequence: TGTGCCAGCAGTGACTCCGGGACAGGAACTTACGAGCAGTACTTC.

This clone has just one count. The gene calls are TRBV4-2 and TRBJ2-3, with 8 nucleotides matching TRBD2. Germline V gives CDR1 LGHNA, CDR2 YNFKEQ. With 4 bases clipped from V and 5 bases from J, the junction kept 14 bases outside the gene matches. The CDR3 loop spans 17 amino acids. The CDR3 DNA sequence: TGTGCCAGCAGCCGGCCGAAGGGAGCGGGGGTGGTAGATACGCAGTATTTT. Translation: CASSRPKGAGVVDTQYF.

This clone was found once. The V call is TRBV7-2, the J call TRBJ2-1; 10 nucleotides match TRBD1. Germline CDR1 SGHTA, CDR2 FQGNSA. Losses at the gene ends were 3 bases for V and 7 bases for J; bases not matched to a gene: 6. This CDR3 is built from 15 residues. This CDR3 is CASSFDRGLWNEQFF. The CDR3 region has the DNA TGTGCCAGCAGCTTCGACAGGGGGCTATGGAATGAGCAGTTCTTC. Variable domain in full (rest from reference TRBV7-2 and TRBJ2-1): GAGVSQSPSNKVTEKGKDVELRCDPISGHTALYWYRQSLGQGLEFLIYFQGNSAPDKSGLPSDRFSAERTGGSVSTLTIQRTQQEDSAVYLCASSFDRGLWNEQFFGPGTRLTVL.

This chain connects TRBV29-1 to TRBJ2-3, with 8 positions matching TRBD1. The CDR3 contains 13 residues. With 7 bases clipped from V and 2 bases from J, the junction kept 5 bases outside the gene matches. Germline CDR1 reads SQVTM; CDR2 reads ANQGSEA. The CDR3 reads CSATGDLTDTQYF. In DNA form, the CDR3 reads TGCAGCGCGACAGGGGACCTCACAGATACGCAGTATTTT.

The rearrangement links TRBV10-3 to TRBJ1-2; the D gene is possibly TRBD1 (5 bases). Trimming left V 3 bases short and J 0 bases short, with 11 bases between. Germline loops: CDR1 ENHRY, CDR2 SYGVKD. CDR3 size: 15 residues. This CDR3 is CAISEIGATNYGYTF. CDR3 DNA: TGTGCCATCAGTGAAATAGGGGCGACTAACTATGGCTACACCTTC.

The chain joins TRBV6-6 to TRBJ2-7; 7 bases are shared with TRBD1. The V gene end was trimmed by 8 bases and the J gene end by 2 bases; junction bases not matched to a gene: 12. Germline assignment: CDR1 MNHNY and CDR2 SVGAGI (reference sequence). CDR3 size: 15 residues. CDR3 sequence reads: CASGRDKGATYEQYF. CDR3 coding DNA: TGTGCCAGCGGTCGGGATAAGGGGGCTACCTACGAGCAGTACTTC.

V is TRBV6-5 and J is TRBJ2-4, with D possibly being TRBD1 or TRBD2 (5 bases each). The CDR3 is 15 amino acids. Germline-derived CDR1 and CDR2 are MNHEY and SVGAGI. V was shortened by 5 bases and J by 3 bases, with 14 bases between the two germline ends. This chain's CDR3 is CASSPTVAGKNIQYF. Here the CDR3 DNA reads TGTGCCAGCAGTCCGACAGTGGCGGGCAAAAACATTCAGTACTTC.